This T cell receptor beta chain came from a study of blood T cell repertoires in COVID-19. Sequencing was performed with immunoSEQ multiplex PCR; in TCRdb, only in-frame clones are kept and a portion is missing. Of around 150,000 clones in the sample, more than 60% are singletons; the top ten hold 2.5% to 3%. This clone was counted between two and nine times. From germline, CDR1 is SGHNT and CDR2 YENEEA. The CDR3 loop spans 14 amino acids. Trimming took 0 bases from V and 5 from J, leaving 11 bases between them. This TCR was recovered from an older man with acute or convalescent COVID-19. The V and J genes are TRBV11-3 and TRBJ2-7, with D perhaps TRBD2 (6 bases). Input material: peripheral blood. The CDR3 is CASSLDLGGNEQYF. CDR3 nucleotides: TGTGCCAGCAGCTTAGATCTTGGAGGGAACGAGCAGTACTTC.